The 31 T cell receptor beta chains reported below all come from one sample, sequenced in a study of CXCR3-negative and CXCR3-positive naive CD8 T cells. All TRB cDNA libraries came from 5' RACE performed with UMI labels. TCRdb reprocessed the 5' RACE reads, with one entry per CDR3 protein and no DNA. The sample includes 100,000 to 150,000 distinct CDR3 sequences. The sequenced material came from naive CXCR3- CD8+ T cells from blood. As for subset: CD45RO-CCR7+CD27+CD95- naive CD8+ T cells lacking CXCR3 (TNR3-). The receptors were gathered from a human donor in good health. Some clones in this sample may be carry-over from other donors' samples.

This chain links TRBV20-1 with TRBJ2-7; checking the TCRdb D call of TRBD2 is not possible without DNA. The CDR3 spans 17 residues. Per germline, CDR1 DFQATT and CDR2 SNEGSKA (reference sequence). The CDR3 here is CSAIGLAGDSWGDEQYF.

V gene TRBV29-1 combines with J gene TRBJ1-1; the D call of TRBD1 rests on TCRdb alone, since no DNA is present to check it. CDR1 is SQVTM, CDR2 ANQGSEA, per germline. CDR3 length equals 13 residues. The CDR3 sequence is CSVPGQGITEAFF. Based on the CDR3 plus reference TRBV29-1 and TRBJ1-1, the full variable domain is SAVISQKPSRDICQRGTSLTIQCQVDSQVTMMFWYRQQPGQSLTLIATANQGSEATYESGFVIDKFPISRPNLTFSTLTVSNMSPEDSSIYLCSVPGQGITEAFFGQGTRLTVV.

This chain joins TRBV9 and TRBJ2-7; without DNA, the TCRdb call of TRBD1 cannot be checked. The V gene's germline CDR1 is SGDLS and CDR2 YYNGEE. The CDR3 extends over 15 amino acids. The CDR3 loop is CASSVGGQGMSEQYF. Filled out from reference TRBV9 and TRBJ2-7, the complete variable domain reads DSGVTQTPKHLITATGQRVTLRCSPRSGDLSVYWYQQSLDQGLQFLIQYYNGEERAKGNILERFSAQQFPDLHSELNLSSLELGDSALYFCASSVGGQGMSEQYFGPGTRLTVT.

V and J are TRBV29-1 and TRBJ1-1. Per the germline V gene, CDR1 is SQVTM and CDR2 is ANQGSEA. This CDR3 has 12 residues. The CDR3 sequence: CSVAVGNTEAFF. Based on the CDR3 plus reference TRBV29-1 and TRBJ1-1, the full variable domain is SAVISQKPSRDICQRGTSLTIQCQVDSQVTMMFWYRQQPGQSLTLIATANQGSEATYESGFVIDKFPISRPNLTFSTLTVSNMSPEDSSIYLCSVAVGNTEAFFGQGTRLTVV.

The chain combines TRBV4-1 with TRBJ2-3. The CDR3 is 17 residues long. Germline assignment: CDR1 MGHRA and CDR2 YSYEKL. CDR3: CASNQDPLPASTDTQYF.

The rearrangement joins TRBV28 to TRBJ2-3; TCRdb indicates TRBD1, and absent DNA this call remains unverified. The CDR3 spans 17 residues. CDR1 and CDR2 from the germline V gene are MDHEN and SYDVKM. The CDR3 protein is CASSLPPTGLKTDTQYF.

This chain joins TRBV29-1 and TRBJ2-1; absent DNA, TCRdb's TRBD1 call cannot be checked. Germline V gene sequence: CDR1 SQVTM, CDR2 ANQGSEA. This CDR3 is 14 amino acids long. This CDR3 is CSVVNRGVVNEQFF.

This chain connects TRBV9 to TRBJ2-1; as DNA is missing, the TRBD2 call by TCRdb cannot be tested. The germline CDR1 and CDR2 sequences are SGDLS and YYNGEE. This CDR3 has 16 amino acids. The CDR3 here is CASSIGLAGTYNEQFF.

The V and J genes are TRBV5-5 and TRBJ2-1; the D call of TRBD2 rests on TCRdb alone, since no DNA is present to check it. This CDR3 is built from 15 residues. Germline CDR1 SGHKS, CDR2 YYEKEE (reference sequence). CDR3 loop: CASSSGLAGGYEQFF.

This rearrangement joins TRBV29-1 to TRBJ2-5. Germline V gene data show CDR1 as SQVTM and CDR2 as ANQGSEA. The CDR3 is 12 residues long. The CDR3 loop is CSVEDGQETQYF. Filled out from reference TRBV29-1 and TRBJ2-5, the complete variable domain reads SAVISQKPSRDICQRGTSLTIQCQVDSQVTMMFWYRQQPGQSLTLIATANQGSEATYESGFVIDKFPISRPNLTFSTLTVSNMSPEDSSIYLCSVEDGQETQYFGPGTRLLVL.

The chain has TRBV12-3 or TRBV12-4 and TRBJ1-5; without DNA, the TCRdb call of TRBD1 cannot be checked. This CDR3 has 14 residues. The CDR3 reads CASSLDRGNQPQHF.

The rearrangement uses TRBV13 and TRBJ2-7. This CDR3 contains 11 residues. The germline V gene has CDR1 PRHDT and CDR2 FYEKMQ (reference sequence). Here the CDR3 reads CASSSRHEQYF. Full variable domain (outside the CDR3, taken from reference TRBV13 and TRBJ2-7): AAGVIQSPRHLIKEKRETATLKCYPIPRHDTVYWYQQGPGQDPQFLISFYEKMQSDKGSIPDRFSAQQFSDYHSELNMSSLELGDSALYFCASSSRHEQYFGPGTRLTVT.

The V and J genes are TRBV20-1 and TRBJ2-5. Germline CDR1 DFQATT, CDR2 SNEGSKA (reference sequence). CDR3 length equals 13 residues. Here the CDR3 reads CSARVVAWETQYF.

This chain uses TRBV6-4 with TRBJ2-1. The CDR3 sequence is 13 residues long. The germline V gene encodes CDR1 MRHNA and CDR2 SNTAGT. The CDR3 here is CASSDSFYNEQFF.

The chain recombines TRBV5-4 with TRBJ2-1; the D call from TCRdb, TRBD1, cannot be confirmed without DNA. CDR1 is SGHNT, CDR2 YYREEE, per germline (reference sequence). This CDR3 comprises 14 residues. The CDR3 sequence is CASSFSSGGAEQFF.

The chain recombines TRBV11-2 with TRBJ1-4. Germline values: CDR1 SGHAT, CDR2 FQNNGV. The length of the CDR3 is 15 residues. The CDR3 sequence: CASSLGGGRGEKLFF.

The rearrangement links TRBV27 to TRBJ1-5. Germline-derived CDR1 and CDR2 are MNHEY and SMNVEV (reference sequence). CDR3 length: 13 amino acids. CDR3 residues: CASSLFSNQPQHF.

This rearrangement joins TRBV4-1 to TRBJ2-2. CDR3 size: 13 residues. In germline, CDR1 is MGHRA, CDR2 YSYEKL. The CDR3 spells CASSPLLTGELFF.

The chain employs TRBV20-1 and TRBJ2-1; the TRBD2 assignment by TCRdb is unverifiable without DNA. Germline values: CDR1 DFQATT, CDR2 SNEGSKA (reference sequence). This CDR3 comprises 14 residues. The CDR3 protein is CSADYGGGPYEQFF.

The chain combines TRBV28 with TRBJ2-7; no DNA is available, so the TRBD1 call from TCRdb remains unchecked. This CDR3 comprises 16 residues. From germline, CDR1 is MDHEN and CDR2 SYDVKM. CDR3: CASSHPLGTGSYEQYF.

The chain combines TRBV12-3 or TRBV12-4 with TRBJ1-2; TCRdb designates TRBD1, a call that cannot be tested without DNA. The CDR3 contains 18 residues. This CDR3 is CASGTPRLDGVVNYGYTF.

The chain combines TRBV5-1 with TRBJ2-4; TCRdb returns TRBD1, unconfirmable since there is no DNA. Germline V gene lookup returns CDR1 SGHRS and CDR2 YFSETQ. CDR3 length equals 14 residues. CDR3 amino acids: CASRDTGDKNIQYF.

The chain joins TRBV6-5 to TRBJ2-7. The CDR3 totals 15 residues. CDR1 and CDR2 (germline): MNHEY, SVGAGI. The CDR3 sequence: CASSYSVAELYEQYF.

The chain combines TRBV9 with TRBJ2-1; TCRdb lists TRBD1, though no DNA is available to test this call. The CDR3 loop spans 16 amino acids. Germline V gene sequence: CDR1 SGDLS, CDR2 YYNGEE. The CDR3 protein is CASSVGTRDFYNEQFF.

This chain links TRBV28 with TRBJ1-2. The CDR3 covers 14 residues. Germline assignment: CDR1 MDHEN and CDR2 SYDVKM. CDR3 in amino acids: CASSLPPSNYGYTF.

The chain is built from TRBV18 and TRBJ2-1; the TCRdb D gene call, TRBD1, has no DNA to confirm it. Germline assignment: CDR1 KGHSH and CDR2 LQKENI. The CDR3 consists of 14 residues. CDR3 residues: CASSYRDRPNEQFF.

V is TRBV4-3 and J is TRBJ2-5; the TCRdb D gene call, TRBD1, has no DNA to confirm it. CDR1 is LGHNA, CDR2 YSLEER, per germline. The CDR3 totals 16 residues. CDR3: CASSQSVRERGETQYF.

The chain combines TRBV28 with TRBJ2-1; as DNA is missing, the TRBD2 call by TCRdb cannot be tested. The CDR3 contains 17 residues. Germline CDR1 and CDR2: MDHEN and SYDVKM. The CDR3 loop is CASSLLELAGGYNEQFF.

This chain connects TRBV29-1 to TRBJ2-2; TCRdb lists TRBD1, though no DNA is available to test this call. The CDR3 extends over 13 amino acids. In germline, CDR1 is SQVTM, CDR2 ANQGSEA. The CDR3 sequence is CSGTGENTGELFF.

V is TRBV28 and J is TRBJ2-2. The CDR3 covers 14 residues. From germline, CDR1 is MDHEN and CDR2 SYDVKM. CDR3 loop: CASSLGGVPGELFF.

This chain connects TRBV25-1 to TRBJ2-5. There are 13 residues in the CDR3. Germline values: CDR1 MGHDK, CDR2 SYGVNS. The CDR3 region is CASSEYSQETQYF.